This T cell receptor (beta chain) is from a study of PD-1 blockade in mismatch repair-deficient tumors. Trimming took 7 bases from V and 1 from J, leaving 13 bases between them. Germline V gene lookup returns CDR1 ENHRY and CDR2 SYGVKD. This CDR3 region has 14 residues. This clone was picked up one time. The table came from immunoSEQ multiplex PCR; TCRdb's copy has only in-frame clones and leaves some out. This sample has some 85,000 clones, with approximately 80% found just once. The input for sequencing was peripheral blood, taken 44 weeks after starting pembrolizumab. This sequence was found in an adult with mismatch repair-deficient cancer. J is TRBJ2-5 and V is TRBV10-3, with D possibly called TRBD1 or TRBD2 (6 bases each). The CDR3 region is CAINDRGLQETQYF. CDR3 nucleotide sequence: TGTGCCATCAATGACCGGGGGCTCCAAGAGACCCAGTACTTC.